What follows is one T cell receptor beta chain and its context. This CDR3 has 15 residues. The V gene's germline CDR1 is SGDLS and CDR2 YYNGEE. J gave up 4 bases and V 3 bases, and 7 bases lay outside the gene matches. TCRdb's copy holds only in-frame clones and misses some; the assay was immunoSEQ multiplex PCR. The table has over 150,000 clones, around 80% seen once. The data are from a study of cytomegalovirus exposure and HLA in healthy donors. Specimen: PBMCs. This clonotype originated in a woman aged 25 to 39 in good health and CMV-seropositive. V is TRBV9 and J is TRBJ2-7; 10 positions match TRBD2. The CDR3 nucleotides are TGTGCCAGCAGCGGGGCCGGGACTAGCGAGTACGAGCAGTACTTC. This codes for CASSGAGTSEYEQYF.